This T cell receptor beta chain was sequenced for a study of T cell responses to AZD1222 COVID-19 vaccine. On this clone itself: Its target is unknown.

The method was immunoSEQ multiplex PCR; TCRdb's version includes in-frame clones alone and lacks a portion of them. Found here are tens of thousands of clones, approximately 83% of them singletons; the top ten hold less than 15%. V was pared by 3 bases and J by 1 base, with 17 bases between. Looked up from germline, CDR1 is SGHDT and CDR2 is YYEEEE. The CDR3 consists of 16 residues. Study-wide results and limits: Clonal diversity was possibly underestimated, and white British individuals and females predominated among donors. Unmutated variant regions are reportedly the target of nearly half of TCRs that are spike-specific.

This sequence was found in an adult in good health. The rearrangement joins TRBV5-6 to TRBJ2-7, with D perhaps TRBD1 or TRBD2 (5 bases each). The material was peripheral blood, obtained on day 0 of AZD1222 vaccination. CDR3 coding DNA: TGTGCCAGCAGCTCTATATTACGGGGCAGTTCCTACGAGCAGTACTTC. This encodes CASSSILRGSSYEQYF. Complete variable domain (other parts from reference TRBV5-6 and TRBJ2-7): DAGVTQSPTHLIKTRGQQVTLRCSPKSGHDTVSWYQQALGQGPQFIFQYYEEEERQRGNFPDRFSGHQFPNYSSELNVNALLLGDSALYLCASSSILRGSSYEQYFGPGTRLTVT.